The TCR beta chain under discussion was sequenced for a study of cytomegalovirus exposure and HLA in healthy donors. The study's findings and limits: Both high specificity and high sensitivity reportedly marked the classifier's diagnosis of cytomegalovirus status.

Researchers ran the PCR with 60 Vbeta and 13 Jbeta primers. The data were produced by immunoSEQ multiplex PCR, yet TCRdb's version contains in-frame clones alone and is incomplete. The record lists tens of thousands of clones, of which the ten most abundant hold 3% to 4.5%. With regard to this clone: Its antigen is not known.

Germline lookup yields CDR1 MDHEN and CDR2 SYDVKM. V was clipped by 6 bases and J by 6 bases; unmatched bases: 8. This CDR3 spans 14 amino acids. The sequence was collected from a man younger than 30 in good health and CMV-seropositive. The chain combines TRBV28 with TRBJ1-5, with 7 bases aligning to TRBD1. The specimen sequenced was PBMCs. CDR3 DNA: TGTGCCAGCAGCCATGACAGGGTGGGTCAGCCCCAGCATTTT. The encoded protein is CASSHDRVGQPQHF.